The rows below give T cell receptor beta chains drawn from one sample of a study of T cell changes during pregnancy in multiple sclerosis. TCRdb's table, derived via immunoSEQ multiplex PCR, lists solely in-frame clones and lacks some. The sample contains around 50,000 clones, 92% of which appear only once. Material: CD4+ T cells from peripheral blood mononuclear cells, obtained in the third trimester of pregnancy. The receptors come from a female donor with multiple sclerosis, enrolled in a pregnancy study. CDR3s include the opening cysteine and the closing phenylalanine or tryptophan. D genes are given only for firm matches. Clone size is stated in some rows and not others, as once, few, many or a class when expanded.

v_gene: TRBV11-2; abundance: few; j_gene: TRBJ2-1; d_gene: TRBD2; CDR3aa: CASSDAAGVRNEQFF; CDR3nt: TGTGCCAGCAGCGACGCGGCGGGAGTGAGGAATGAGCAGTTCTTC
v_gene: TRBV28; abundance: .; j_gene: TRBJ1-1; d_gene: TRBD1; CDR3aa: CASSVVDRGGTEAFF; CDR3nt: TGTGCCAGCAGTGTCGTGGACAGGGGGGGAACTGAAGCTTTCTTT
v_gene: TRBV12-2; abundance: .; j_gene: TRBJ2-1; d_gene: .; CDR3aa: CASRLAWVREDPYNEQFF; CDR3nt: TGTGCAAGTCGCTTAGCGTGGGTGAGGGAGGACCCCTACAATGAGCAGTTCTTC
v_gene: TRBV2; abundance: .; j_gene: TRBJ1-4; d_gene: TRBD1; CDR3aa: CASRDRTGTVREKLFF; CDR3nt: TGTGCCAGCAGGGACCGGACAGGCACGGTTAGGGAAAAACTGTTTTTT
v_gene: TRBV4-1; abundance: .; j_gene: TRBJ2-1; d_gene: TRBD2; CDR3aa: CASSQYRTSTGYNEQFF; CDR3nt: TGCGCCAGCAGCCAATACAGGACTAGTACTGGGTACAATGAGCAGTTCTTC
v_gene: TRBV4-3; abundance: .; j_gene: TRBJ2-1; d_gene: .; CDR3aa: CASSQDSYGTSYNEQFF; CDR3nt: TGCGCCAGCAGCCAAGATTCGTACGGTACGTCCTACAATGAGCAGTTCTTC
v_gene: TRBV30; abundance: .; j_gene: TRBJ2-2; d_gene: TRBD2; CDR3aa: CAWRGAGGQHTGELFF; CDR3nt: TGTGCCTGGAGGGGAGCGGGAGGGCAGCACACCGGGGAGCTGTTTTTT
v_gene: TRBV5-5; abundance: .; j_gene: TRBJ2-5; d_gene: TRBD2; CDR3aa: CASSLAGGPARETQYF; CDR3nt: TGTGCCAGCAGCCTAGCGGGAGGGCCCGCCCGTGAGACCCAGTACTTC
v_gene: TRBV5-1; abundance: .; j_gene: TRBJ2-1; d_gene: TRBD2; CDR3aa: CASSYRAGSSYNEQFF; CDR3nt: TGCGCCAGCAGCTACAGAGCGGGAAGCTCCTACAATGAGCAGTTCTTC
v_gene: TRBV6-1; abundance: .; j_gene: TRBJ2-2; d_gene: .; CDR3aa: CASSPLGELFF; CDR3nt: TGTGCCAGCAGCCCCTTGGGGGAGCTGTTTTTT
v_gene: TRBV28; abundance: once; j_gene: TRBJ1-2; d_gene: TRBD1; CDR3aa: CASSLIAGTVAYTF; CDR3nt: TGTGCCAGCAGTTTAATTGCCGGGACAGTGGCCTACACCTTC
v_gene: TRBV5-4; abundance: .; j_gene: TRBJ2-1; d_gene: TRBD1; CDR3aa: CASSPPPGQGVNEQFF; CDR3nt: TGTGCCAGCAGCCCCCCACCGGGACAGGGAGTCAATGAGCAGTTCTTC
v_gene: TRBV5-1; abundance: .; j_gene: TRBJ2-1; d_gene: TRBD2; CDR3aa: CASSLGTSVVNEQFF; CDR3nt: TGCGCCAGCAGCTTGGGGACTAGTGTCGTCAATGAGCAGTTCTTC
v_gene: TRBV7-2; abundance: .; j_gene: TRBJ1-2; d_gene: .; CDR3aa: CASSLDSNYGYTF; CDR3nt: TGTGCCAGCAGCCTTGACAGTAACTATGGCTACACCTTC
v_gene: TRBV19; abundance: .; j_gene: TRBJ2-5; d_gene: TRBD2; CDR3aa: CASGPSGPQETQYF; CDR3nt: TGTGCCAGTGGGCCTAGCGGGCCACAAGAGACCCAGTACTTC
v_gene: TRBV6-4; abundance: .; j_gene: TRBJ2-1; d_gene: TRBD1; CDR3aa: CASSAGDRVFNEQFF; CDR3nt: TGTGCCAGCAGTGCGGGGGACAGGGTCTTCAATGAGCAGTTCTTC
v_gene: TRBV4-2; abundance: .; j_gene: TRBJ2-1; d_gene: TRBD1; CDR3aa: CASSQEEGQGNLNEQFF; CDR3nt: TGTGCCAGCAGCCAAGAGGAGGGACAGGGGAACCTAAATGAGCAGTTCTTC
v_gene: TRBV28; abundance: .; j_gene: TRBJ1-2; d_gene: .; CDR3aa: CASSLSGQPGRYGYTF; CDR3nt: TGTGCCAGCAGTTTGTCCGGACAGCCCGGGCGTTATGGCTACACCTTC
v_gene: TRBV28; abundance: .; j_gene: TRBJ1-2; d_gene: .; CDR3aa: CASSGSPDGYTF; CDR3nt: TGTGCCAGCAGTGGCTCCCCCGATGGCTACACCTTC
v_gene: TRBV14; abundance: .; j_gene: TRBJ2-1; d_gene: TRBD2; CDR3aa: CASSQFVAGEGKFF; CDR3nt: TGTGCCAGCAGCCAATTCGTAGCGGGAGAGGGGAAGTTCTTC
v_gene: TRBV6-1; abundance: .; j_gene: TRBJ2-5; d_gene: .; CDR3aa: CASTYGGRAQETQYF; CDR3nt: TGTGCCAGCACCTATGGGGGCAGGGCCCAAGAGACCCAGTACTTC
v_gene: TRBV15; abundance: .; j_gene: TRBJ2-5; d_gene: .; CDR3aa: CATSRGSRETQYF; CDR3nt: TGTGCCACCAGCAGGGGGAGTAGGGAGACCCAGTACTTC
v_gene: TRBV19; abundance: .; j_gene: TRBJ2-4; d_gene: TRBD2; CDR3aa: CASSVGGWGGKNIQYF; CDR3nt: TGTGCCAGTAGTGTCGGAGGGTGGGGGGGTAAAAACATTCAGTACTTC
v_gene: TRBV7-9; abundance: .; j_gene: TRBJ2-2; d_gene: TRBD2; CDR3aa: CASSDTRTSTGELFF; CDR3nt: TGTGCCAGCAGTGACACGAGGACTAGCACCGGGGAGCTGTTTTTT
v_gene: TRBV6-9; abundance: once; j_gene: TRBJ2-2; d_gene: TRBD1; CDR3aa: CASSYPFRGRNTGELFF; CDR3nt: TGTGCCAGCAGTTACCCATTCAGGGGGAGGAACACCGGGGAGCTGTTTTTT
v_gene: TRBV18; abundance: .; j_gene: TRBJ1-3; d_gene: .; CDR3aa: CASSQTDSVFSGNTIYF; CDR3nt: TGTGCCAGCTCACAGACGGACAGCGTCTTCTCTGGAAACACCATATATTTT
v_gene: TRBV7-2; abundance: .; j_gene: TRBJ2-5; d_gene: .; CDR3aa: CASSLSAARGLETQYF; CDR3nt: TGTGCCAGCAGCTTGTCAGCGGCCCGGGGGTTAGAGACCCAGTACTTC
v_gene: TRBV5-1; abundance: .; j_gene: TRBJ2-2; d_gene: .; CDR3aa: CASRTGAGELFF; CDR3nt: TGCGCCAGCCGTACGGGGGCCGGGGAGCTGTTTTTT
v_gene: TRBV27; abundance: once; j_gene: TRBJ2-1; d_gene: TRBD2; CDR3aa: CASSRRTSGREHNEQFF; CDR3nt: TGTGCCAGCAGCCGAAGGACTAGCGGGAGGGAACATAATGAGCAGTTCTTC
v_gene: TRBV6-5; abundance: .; j_gene: TRBJ1-2; d_gene: TRBD1; CDR3aa: CASSYHGTGGGYTF; CDR3nt: TGTGCCAGCAGTTATCACGGGACAGGGGGTGGCTACACCTTC
v_gene: TRBV7-3; abundance: .; j_gene: TRBJ2-5; d_gene: .; CDR3aa: CASSLYRWGETQYF; CDR3nt: TGTGCCAGCAGCTTATACAGGTGGGGAGAGACCCAGTACTTC
v_gene: TRBV28; abundance: .; j_gene: TRBJ1-3; d_gene: TRBD1; CDR3aa: CASSPWTGFGGGSGNTIYF; CDR3nt: TGTGCCAGCAGTCCCTGGACAGGTTTTGGAGGGGGCTCTGGAAACACCATATATTTT
v_gene: TRBV19; abundance: .; j_gene: TRBJ2-1; d_gene: TRBD2; CDR3aa: CASSIDGGSSYNEQFF; CDR3nt: TGTGCCAGTAGTATAGATGGCGGGAGCTCCTACAATGAGCAGTTCTTC
v_gene: TRBV11-2; abundance: once; j_gene: TRBJ2-7; d_gene: TRBD1; CDR3aa: CASSLLPTGDYEQYF; CDR3nt: TGTGCCAGCAGCTTACTCCCCACAGGGGACTACGAGCAGTACTTC
v_gene: TRBV4-1; abundance: .; j_gene: TRBJ2-7; d_gene: .; CDR3aa: CASSQVVRPTYEQYF; CDR3nt: TGCGCCAGCAGCCAAGTCGTGAGGCCGACCTACGAGCAGTACTTC
v_gene: TRBV5-4; abundance: .; j_gene: TRBJ2-5; d_gene: TRBD2; CDR3aa: CASNLAGDPRTQETQYF; CDR3nt: TGTGCCAGCAACCTAGCGGGAGACCCCAGAACACAAGAGACCCAGTACTTC
v_gene: TRBV27; abundance: .; j_gene: TRBJ1-5; d_gene: .; CDR3aa: CASSFAGTYQPQHF; CDR3nt: TGTGCCAGCAGTTTCGCAGGAACGTATCAGCCCCAGCATTTT
v_gene: TRBV7-9; abundance: .; j_gene: TRBJ2-7; d_gene: TRBD1; CDR3aa: CASSLGQGASGEQYF; CDR3nt: TGTGCCAGCAGCTTAGGACAGGGGGCGTCAGGCGAGCAGTACTTC
v_gene: TRBV19; abundance: .; j_gene: TRBJ2-2; d_gene: .; CDR3aa: CASSTTVTGELFF; CDR3nt: TGTGCCAGTAGTACTACAGTTACCGGGGAGCTGTTTTTT
v_gene: TRBV5-1; abundance: .; j_gene: TRBJ1-4; d_gene: TRBD1; CDR3aa: CASSLGTGFEKLFF; CDR3nt: TGCGCCAGCAGCTTGGGGACAGGGTTTGAAAAACTGTTTTTT
v_gene: TRBV29-1; abundance: .; j_gene: TRBJ1-3; d_gene: .; CDR3aa: CSVEKSSGNTIYF; CDR3nt: TGCAGCGTTGAGAAGAGCTCTGGAAACACCATATATTTT
v_gene: TRBV19; abundance: .; j_gene: TRBJ1-5; d_gene: .; CDR3aa: CASSIELNQPQHF; CDR3nt: TGTGCCAGTAGTATAGAACTGAATCAGCCCCAGCATTTT